This T cell receptor beta chain was recovered during a study of brain metastases from non-small cell lung cancer. This clone has just one count. Its antigen is not known. This clone may be a read error of a much larger clone one base away. The sample has other DNA sequences that encode this CDR3 too. Data came from immunoSEQ multiplex PCR; TCRdb stores just in-frame clones and leaves some out. The sample records around 2,000 clones, 88% being singletons. The study, taken as a whole, reports: Metastases had sparse T cells but largely shared repertoires with primaries. Compared with their matched primary tumors, 60% to 65% of brain metastases showed expanded T-cell clones. T-cell infiltration was lower in brain metastases than primaries (P < 0.001).

CDR1 and CDR2 (germline): LGHNA, YNFKEQ. The length of the CDR3 is 17 residues. The sequenced material came from primary lung tumor tissue. The chain employs TRBV4-2 and TRBJ2-1; 9 positions match TRBD2. The clonotype originates from a donor at least 40 years old with non-small cell lung cancer. This CDR3 is CASSQVASGTVGNEQFF. Written as DNA, the CDR3 is TGTGCCAGCAGCCAAGTCGCTAGCGGGACGGTCGGCAATGAACAGTTCTTC.